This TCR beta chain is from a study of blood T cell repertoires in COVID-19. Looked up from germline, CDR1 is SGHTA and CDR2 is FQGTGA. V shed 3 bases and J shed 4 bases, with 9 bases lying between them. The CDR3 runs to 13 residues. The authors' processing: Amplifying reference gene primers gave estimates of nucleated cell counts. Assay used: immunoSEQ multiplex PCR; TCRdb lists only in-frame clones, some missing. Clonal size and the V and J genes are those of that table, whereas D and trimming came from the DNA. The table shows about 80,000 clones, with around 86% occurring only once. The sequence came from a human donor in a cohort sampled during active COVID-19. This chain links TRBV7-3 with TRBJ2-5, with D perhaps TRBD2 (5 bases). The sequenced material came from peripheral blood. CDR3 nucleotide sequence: TGTGCCAGCAGCTTTAGCGAGGGAGAGACCCAGTACTTC. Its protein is CASSFSEGETQYF.